This entry concerns a single T cell receptor beta chain. What it recognizes is unknown. This entry belongs to a study of OX40 agonist ivuxolimab in advanced cancers. Broader study findings: On average, a greater number of expanded clones characterised CD8+ T cells relative to CD4+. By week 6 at 0.1 to 3.0 mg/kg, blood CD4+ and CD8+ T cells had expanded clonally.

The data were produced by immunoSEQ multiplex PCR, yet TCRdb's version contains in-frame clones alone and is incomplete. The sample shows approximately 60,000 clones, roughly nine tenths of them seen only once. V shed 6 bases, J shed 5 bases, and the junction held 7 bases outside the gene matches. This CDR3 comprises 14 residues. In germline, CDR1 is SNHLY, CDR2 FYNNEI. The gene calls are TRBV2 and TRBJ1-1; 9 positions match TRBD1. The sample was CD4+ or CD8+ T cells sorted from blood, taken in a trial of the OX40 agonist ivuxolimab. The sequence derives from an adult with an advanced solid tumor such as melanoma, head and neck, liver or kidney cancer. As DNA, the CDR3 is TGTGCCAGCAGGATGACAGGGGGGGGGACTGAAGCTTTCTTT. Translation gives CASRMTGGGTEAFF.